The following is a T cell receptor (beta chain) sequence with its context. Its antigen is unknown. The whole isolated RNA underwent reverse transcription, so sequencing captured expressed TCRB transcripts. Data came from immunoSEQ multiplex PCR; TCRdb stores just in-frame clones and leaves some out. The sample consists of over 150,000 clones, roughly 8% of them appearing once. Germline V lookup: CDR1 MNHEY, CDR2 SVGAGI. Trimming removed 0 bases at V and 7 bases at J, with 12 bases between. The CDR3 contains 15 residues. This specimen comes from a study of beta chain features in type 1 diabetes. Study overall: Examination covered over 85,000,000 sorted cells spanning all samples. Findings and caveats of the study: In all four CD4+ subsets, TCRB CDR3 length was significantly, moderately reduced in type 1 diabetes.

This sequence joins TRBV6-5 and TRBJ1-4; TRBD1 is a possible D gene (5 bases). The TCR comes from a woman aged 18 to 35 with type 1 diabetes. The sequenced sample was central memory CD4+ T cells from blood. CDR3 DNA: TGTGCCAGCAGTTACTCGGGCAGGGTTGTTGAAAAACTGTTTTTT. Amino acids: CASSYSGRVVEKLFF.